The clone carrying this T cell receptor (beta chain) was recorded only once. The sample comes from a study of blood T cell repertoires in COVID-19. Study-wide context: PBMCs, B-cell-depleted T cells, or T cells provided the cDNA or gDNA that made up the material.

Original analysis: Amplification of reference gene primers was used by the study to estimate nucleated cell counts. Only in-frame clones appear in the TCRdb table, and some are missing; sequencing was by immunoSEQ multiplex PCR. That table gives V, J and clone size, and the DNA gave D and trimming. Found here are some 70,000 clones, about 86% of them singletons; the top ten hold almost 1.5%. The CDR3 contains 12 residues. Between the trimmed V and J ends, which lost 2 bases and 6 bases, there was a span of 7 bases. Germline lookup yields CDR1 SGHAT and CDR2 FQNNGV. The TCR sequence derives from a woman aged 55-69 years with acute or convalescent COVID-19. The material sequenced was peripheral blood. The rearrangement uses TRBV11-2 and TRBJ1-2, with D hard to call. The CDR3 is CASSLTLNGYTF. For the CDR3, the DNA is TGTGCCAGCAGCTTAACCCTAAATGGCTACACCTTC.